The 32 T cell receptor beta chains reported below all come from one sample, sequenced in a study of post-analysis software for immune sequencing data. Study outcomes and limitations: Patients showed TRBV5-6, TRBV5-1 and TRBV20-1 among five TRBV segments more frequent than in controls.

Their specific antigens are unknown. Presence of unique molecular identifiers characterized the TCR beta cDNA libraries. TCRdb passed the PCR reads through MiXCR, listing each CDR3 protein once. The repertoire holds over 700,000 distinct CDR3 sequences, with 30% as singletons. Source material: blood. These receptors were collected from a girl aged 5-17 years with multiple sclerosis.

This clonotype was seen only a few times. CDR3 in amino acids: CASSSGTGYGPQHF. The CDR3 region has the DNA TGTGCCAGCAGCTCCGGGACAGGGTACGGGCCCCAGCATTTT. The chain uses TRBV6-1 and TRBJ1-5; TRBD1 matches at 9 bases. With V trimmed by 6 bases and J by 9 bases, 9 bases remained unmatched. The CDR3 contains 14 residues. Per germline, CDR1 MNHNS and CDR2 SASEGT.

This clonotype has a handful of counts. This chain joins TRBV20-1 and TRBJ1-2; D ambiguous. The CDR3 sequence is 13 residues long. Deletions cut 0 bases from V and 3 bases from J, with 8 bases between. Germline-derived CDR1 and CDR2 are DFQATT and SNEGSKA (reference sequence). CDR3 DNA: TGCAGTGCTAGAGATGTGGGTCACTATGGCTACACCTTC. Protein sequence: CSARDVGHYGYTF.

This clonotype was counted a few times. The chain has TRBV28 and TRBJ1-5; possible D gene TRBD1, 6 bases. The CDR3 spans 13 residues. The ends were cut back, 6 bases at V and 6 bases at J, with 12 bases in the middle. The germline gives CDR1 MDHEN, CDR2 SYDVKM. CDR3 DNA sequence: TGTGCCAGCAGCAACAGGGTACTTCAGCCCCAGCATTTT. It encodes CASSNRVLQPQHF.

The chain combines TRBV29-1 with TRBJ1-5; the D is unclear. Germline values: CDR1 SQVTM, CDR2 ANQGSEA. The length of the CDR3 is 12 residues. Deletions cut 4 bases from V and 11 bases from J, with 15 bases between. The CDR3 region has the DNA TGCAGCGTTGGCGACGGTTTGGCGGCCCAGCATTTT. It codes for CSVGDGLAAQHF.

V is TRBV20-1 and J is TRBJ2-3, with 10 bases aligning to TRBD2. Germline lookup yields CDR1 DFQATT and CDR2 SNEGSKA (reference sequence). V trimming: 5 bases; J trimming: 6 bases; junction bases outside the gene matches: 5. This CDR3 contains 13 residues. CDR3 loop: CSAWLAGDDTQYF. In DNA, the CDR3 is TGCAGTGCTTGGCTAGCGGGAGACGATACGCAGTATTTT.

The CDR3 region is CAISEPGTGDRNTIYF. CDR3 sequence (DNA): TGTGCCATCAGTGAGCCCGGGACAGGGGATAGAAACACCATATATTTT. The V gene is TRBV10-3, the J gene TRBJ1-3; 10 bases fit TRBD1. Looked up from germline, CDR1 is ENHRY and CDR2 is SYGVKD. Trimming at V came to 2 bases and at J to 5 bases, leaving 6 bases not matched to a gene. CDR3 size: 16 residues.

The CDR3 loop is CAISGLAGSNEQYF. The CDR3, as DNA: TGTGCCATCAGCGGACTAGCGGGATCCAATGAGCAGTACTTC. The rearrangement links TRBV10-3 to TRBJ2-7; TRBD2 aligns across 12 bases. The CDR3 runs 14 residues. Germline V gene lookup returns CDR1 ENHRY and CDR2 SYGVKD. J was trimmed by 7 bases and V by 6 bases; bases with no gene match: 7.

This clonotype has a handful of counts. The V call is TRBV29-1, the J call TRBJ2-1; TRBD2 aligns across 8 bases. Germline V CDR1 and CDR2: SQVTM, ANQGSEA. The V and J ends lost 5 bases and 4 bases, in that order; junction bases with no gene match: 1. CDR3 length: 12 residues. CDR3 region: CSVPSGYNEQFF. As DNA, the CDR3 is TGCAGCGTTCCTAGCGGGTACAATGAGCAGTTCTTC.

For this clonotype: The germline gene is not matched at one end of the junction; a read error may be the cause. V and J are TRBV7-2 and TRBJ2-7; TRBD2 agrees at 11 bases. This CDR3 comprises 16 residues. Germline lookup yields CDR1 SGHTA and CDR2 FQGNSA. CDR3 coding DNA: TGTGCCAACAGCGGCCTGCGACTAGCGGGATACTACGAGCAGTACTTC. This translates into CANSGLRLAGYYEQYF.

This clonotype has just a few counts. J is TRBJ2-1 and V is TRBV4-1; TRBD2 matches 9 bases. Germline V gene sequence: CDR1 MGHRA, CDR2 YSYEKL. Trimming removed 0 bases from V and 6 bases from J; junction bases left unmatched: 6. This CDR3 is 16 amino acids long. CDR3 DNA: TGCGCCAGCAGCCAAGAGTTAGCGGGGGTAGTCAATGAGCAGTTCTTC. It yields the protein CASSQELAGVVNEQFF.

This clonotype appeared a few times. The chain recombines TRBV5-1 with TRBJ2-5; a weak D match, TRBD1 (6 bases). This CDR3 has 16 residues. CDR1 and CDR2 (germline): SGHRS, YFSETQ. The germline V and J ends were trimmed by 0 bases and 3 bases, with 15 bases remaining between them. This CDR3 reads CASSLGSRGRKETQYF. The CDR3 nucleotides read TGCGCCAGCAGCTTGGGGTCCAGGGGAAGGAAAGAGACCCAGTACTTC. Full variable domain (remainder filled in from reference TRBV5-1 and TRBJ2-5): KAGVTQTPRYLIKTRGQQVTLSCSPISGHRSVSWYQQTPGQGLQFLFEYFSETQRNKGNFPGRFSGRQFSNSRSEMNVSTLELGDSALYLCASSLGSRGRKETQYFGPGTRLLVL.

This clonotype was counted between two and nine times. The chain has TRBV27 and TRBJ1-2; possible D gene TRBD1, 5 bases. Germline loops: CDR1 MNHEY, CDR2 SMNVEV (reference sequence). CDR3 length: 12 amino acids. Trimming left V 5 bases short and J 7 bases short, with 11 bases between. The CDR3 sequence: CASSGPGIGYTF. The DNA for the CDR3 is TGTGCCAGCAGTGGACCAGGGATTGGCTACACCTTC.

There are a few counts of this clonotype. V usage is TRBV4-1 and J usage is TRBJ2-2; 10 bases are shared with TRBD1. This CDR3 is built from 16 residues. V trimming: 3 bases; J trimming: 5 bases; junction bases outside the gene matches: 6. The germline gives CDR1 MGHRA, CDR2 YSYEKL. CDR3 DNA: TGCGCCAGCAGCCATCCACCGGGACAGGGGACCGGGGAGCTGTTTTTT. This gives the protein CASSHPPGQGTGELFF.

The chain employs TRBV12-3 or TRBV12-4 and TRBJ2-3; D is ambiguous. The CDR3 sequence is 15 residues long. Trimming removed 6 bases from V and 0 bases from J, with 13 bases in between. The CDR3 DNA sequence: TGTGCCAGCAGGTCTTCCACTCCTAGCACAGATACGCAGTATTTT. This gives the protein CASRSSTPSTDTQYF.

This clonotype turned up a few times. The rearrangement joins TRBV20-1 to TRBJ1-1; D is unresolved. The CDR3 has 15 amino acids. Trimming took off 6 bases at V and 5 bases at J, with 22 bases between the two ends. CDR1 is DFQATT and CDR2 is SNEGSKA in the germline V gene (reference sequence). The CDR3 region has the DNA TGCAGTGCCCAGAGAGGCGGGGAACTTTGGACTGAAGCTTTCTTT. Translated, it gives CSAQRGGELWTEAFF.

The chain is built from TRBV6-2 or TRBV6-3 and TRBJ1-1; tentative D call: TRBD1 (6 bases). The V gene lost 0 bases and the J gene lost 3 bases, with 8 bases spanning the gap. This CDR3 has 14 amino acids. Germline CDR1 and CDR2: MNHEY and SVGEGT. CDR3 sequence: CASSYSGGHTEAFF. The CDR3 coding sequence is TGTGCCAGCAGTTACTCAGGGGGACACACTGAAGCTTTCTTT.

The chain couples TRBV28 to TRBJ2-1; 7 bases are a match to TRBD2. The V gene end was trimmed by 2 bases and the J gene end by 7 bases; junction bases not matched to a gene: 14. The germline gives CDR1 MDHEN, CDR2 SYDVKM. The CDR3 is made up of 17 amino acids. The CDR3 sequence: CASSLGDGREGRNEQFF. For the CDR3, the DNA is TGTGCCAGCAGTTTAGGGGATGGGAGGGAGGGCCGGAATGAGCAGTTCTTC. Combining the CDR3 with reference TRBV28 and TRBJ2-1 gives the whole variable domain DVKVTQSSRYLVKRTGEKVFLECVQDMDHENMFWYRQDPGLGLRLIYFSYDVKMKEKGDIPEGYSVSREKKERFSLILESASTNQTSMYLCASSLGDGREGRNEQFFGPGTRLTVL.

This clonotype was picked up a small number of times. This chain joins TRBV12-3 or TRBV12-4 and TRBJ1-2, with a tentative D call TRBD1 (6 bases). Deletions cut 6 bases from V and 6 bases from J, with 17 bases between. The CDR3 consists of 14 residues. The CDR3 sequence is CASRPTRGGHGYTF. CDR3 sequence (DNA): TGTGCCAGCAGACCAACAAGGGGGGGCCATGGCTACACCTTC.

V usage is TRBV7-6 and J usage is TRBJ2-1, with 11 nucleotides matching TRBD1. This CDR3 contains 16 residues. The germline CDR1 and CDR2 sequences are SGHVS and FNYEAQ. Trimming cost V 5 bases and J 3 bases; bases outside gene matches: 6. CDR3 loop: CASSPWTGGNYNEQFF. The CDR3 DNA sequence: TGTGCCAGCAGCCCCTGGACAGGGGGCAACTACAATGAGCAGTTCTTC. The complete variable domain, with remaining parts taken from reference TRBV7-6 and TRBJ2-1, reads GAGVSQSPRYKVTKRGQDVALRCDPISGHVSLYWYRQALGQGPEFLTYFNYEAQQDKSGLPNDRFSAERPEGSISTLTIQRTEQRDSAMYRCASSPWTGGNYNEQFFGPGTRLTVL.

The chain recombines TRBV5-1 with TRBJ2-4, with 7 positions matching TRBD2. The last part of the DNA fits TRBJ2-7 better; the J call may be wrong. The CDR3 is 16 residues long. Germline V gene sequence: CDR1 SGHRS, CDR2 YFSETQ. The chain's CDR3 is CASRLEYTTSLHEQYF. The CDR3 nucleotides are TGCGCCAGCAGACTTGAATACACGACTAGCTTGCACGAGCAGTACTTC.

The chain links TRBV5-1 to TRBJ2-5; D tentatively fits TRBD1 or TRBD2 (6 bases each). With 4 bases removed from V and 4 bases from J, the gap between germline ends came to 17 bases. Germline lookup yields CDR1 SGHRS and CDR2 YFSETQ. This CDR3 is 15 amino acids long. The CDR3 DNA is TGCGCCAGCAGCCCGGCGGGACAAGGGGGAGAGACCCAGTACTTC. Translating it yields CASSPAGQGGETQYF.

This clonotype came up a few times. V is TRBV10-3 and J is TRBJ2-7; the match to TRBD2 covers 7 bases. Germline loops: CDR1 ENHRY, CDR2 SYGVKD. The CDR3 consists of 15 residues. With 4 bases clipped from V and 5 bases from J, the junction kept 11 bases outside the gene matches. CDR3 sequence: CAISGKRDVPHEQYF. CDR3 nucleotides: TGTGCCATCAGTGGAAAGCGGGATGTCCCCCACGAGCAGTACTTC.

This clonotype was counted ten times or more. The V call is TRBV18, the J call TRBJ2-4; 7 nucleotides agree with TRBD1. Germline V gives CDR1 KGHSH, CDR2 LQKENI. Germline trimming cut 0 bases from V and 3 bases from J; bases unmatched to any gene: 5. The CDR3 has 16 amino acids. The CDR3 region is CASSPPDQGVKNIQYF. The CDR3 nucleotides are TGTGCCAGCTCACCACCGGATCAGGGGGTCAAAAACATTCAGTACTTC.

In this sample, this clonotype turned up a few times. This chain uses TRBV6-5 with TRBJ1-5, with TRBD1 as a possible D gene (5 bases). Germline V gives CDR1 MNHEY, CDR2 SVGAGI. This CDR3 has 14 residues. The germline V and J ends were trimmed by 5 bases and 0 bases, with 8 bases remaining between them. Here the CDR3 reads CASSDGASNQPQHF. In DNA, the CDR3 is TGTGCCAGCAGTGACGGGGCTAGCAATCAGCCCCAGCATTTT.

This sequence joins TRBV12-3 or TRBV12-4 and TRBJ1-1; TRBD1 agrees at 7 bases. With V trimmed by 6 bases and J by 7 bases, 5 bases remained unmatched. CDR3 length: 12 amino acids. The CDR3 DNA reads as TGTGCCAGCAGCTCGGGGACAGTTGAAGCTTTCTTT. Its translation: CASSSGTVEAFF.

This clonotype was seen once. The rearrangement uses TRBV29-1 and TRBJ2-1, with 10 positions matching TRBD1. The germline V gene has CDR1 SQVTM and CDR2 ANQGSEA. This CDR3 comprises 16 residues. V was clipped by 7 bases and J by 9 bases; unmatched bases: 18. The CDR3 protein is CSARNWGDRGTGEQFF. The CDR3 bases are TGCAGCGCCCGAAACTGGGGGGACAGGGGAACTGGTGAGCAGTTCTTC.

V usage is TRBV7-9 and J usage is TRBJ2-6; 7 positions match TRBD1. The junction had 10 bases not matched to a gene; V was cut back by 4 bases and J by 4 bases. Germline CDR1 reads SEHNR; CDR2 reads FQNEAQ (reference sequence). The CDR3 runs to 17 residues. The CDR3 region has the DNA TGTGCCAGCAGCTCGCTTAACAGGGGACCGGGGGCCAACGTCCTGACTTTC. Residues: CASSSLNRGPGANVLTF.

The rearrangement joins TRBV12-3 or TRBV12-4 to TRBJ1-4; D gene uncertain. Trimming shortened V by 5 bases and J by 8 bases, and 15 bases separated the two germline ends. The CDR3 contains 14 residues. In DNA, the CDR3 is TGTGCCAGCAGTGGAGAGGTCGGTGGGGAAAAACTGTTTTTT. This encodes CASSGEVGGEKLFF.

The rearrangement links TRBV28 to TRBJ1-1, with TRBD1 matching 9 bases. The V segment lost 6 bases and the J segment 0 bases; nucleotides outside the gene matches: 8. Germline lookup yields CDR1 MDHEN and CDR2 SYDVKM. CDR3 length: 16 residues. This CDR3 reads CASRLPGQGLNTEAFF. For the CDR3, the DNA is TGTGCCAGCAGGCTACCGGGACAGGGTCTGAACACTGAAGCTTTCTTT.

The chain employs TRBV4-3 and TRBJ2-2; D possibly corresponds to TRBD2 (6 bases). Trimming took 3 bases from V and 7 from J, leaving 15 bases between them. Germline CDR1 LGHNA, CDR2 YSLEER. The CDR3 is 15 residues long. The CDR3 reads CASSHGTALVGELFF. The DNA for the CDR3 is TGCGCCAGCAGCCACGGGACTGCCTTGGTCGGGGAGCTGTTTTTT.

This chain uses TRBV20-1 with TRBJ2-5, with D perhaps being TRBD1 or TRBD2 (5 bases each). Matching the DNA end better, TRBJ2-1 makes the J call doubtful. Looked up from germline, CDR1 is DFQATT and CDR2 is SNEGSKA (reference sequence). The CDR3 spans 13 residues. CDR3 loop: CSASVRGQETQFF. DNA of the CDR3: TGCAGTGCTAGTGTACGGGGCCAAGAGACCCAGTTCTTC.

The V and J genes are TRBV7-2 and TRBJ2-1, with D possibly TRBD2 on 6 matching bases. The CDR3 consists of 11 residues. V was shortened by 6 bases and J by 8 bases, with 8 bases between the two germline ends. Germline-derived CDR1 and CDR2 are SGHTA and FQGNSA. In DNA form, the CDR3 reads TGTGCCAGCAGTCGGGACTATGAGCAGTTCTTC. This translates into CASSRDYEQFF.